The T cell receptor (beta chain) described here comes from a study of blood T cells in healthy people across ages. The CDR3 contains 14 residues. V was pared by 6 bases and J by 0 bases, with 13 bases between. In germline, CDR1 is DFQATT, CDR2 SNEGSKA (reference sequence). This clonotype showed up just once. The antigen is not known. PCR was performed a second time for roughly 7 to 12 cycles using a sample-barcoded 5' primer and a J-beta primer mix. Every cDNA molecule bore a tag from a template-switch adaptor containing 12 random nucleotides. A single record per CDR3 protein comes from TCRdb applying MiXCR to the 5' RACE reads. This table holds over 1,500,000 distinct CDR3 sequences, about 39% found once. Study-level points and caveats: Researchers deemed the diversity estimates from one million T cells underestimates. A roughly linear fall in TCR beta diversity per million T cells was seen with increasing age.

Material for sequencing was blood. The clonotype was recovered from a human donor in good health. This chain uses TRBV20-1 with TRBJ2-3; D is ambiguous. The CDR3 loop is CSARRSASTDTQYF. In nucleotides, the CDR3 is TGCAGTGCCAGACGGTCGGCTAGCACAGATACGCAGTATTTT.